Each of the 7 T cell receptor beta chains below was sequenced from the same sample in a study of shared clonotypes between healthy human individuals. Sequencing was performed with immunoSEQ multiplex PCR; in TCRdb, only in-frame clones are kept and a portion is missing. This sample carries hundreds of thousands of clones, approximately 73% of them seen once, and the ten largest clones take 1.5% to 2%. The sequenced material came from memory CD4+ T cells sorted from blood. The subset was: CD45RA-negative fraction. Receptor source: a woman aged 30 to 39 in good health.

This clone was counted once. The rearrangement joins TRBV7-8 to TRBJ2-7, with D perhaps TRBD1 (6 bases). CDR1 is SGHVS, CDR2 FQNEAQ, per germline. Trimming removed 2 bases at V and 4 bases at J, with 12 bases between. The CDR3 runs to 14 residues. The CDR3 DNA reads TGTGCCAGCAGCTTATCGGTAGGGGGTTACGAGCAGTACTTC. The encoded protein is CASSLSVGGYEQYF.

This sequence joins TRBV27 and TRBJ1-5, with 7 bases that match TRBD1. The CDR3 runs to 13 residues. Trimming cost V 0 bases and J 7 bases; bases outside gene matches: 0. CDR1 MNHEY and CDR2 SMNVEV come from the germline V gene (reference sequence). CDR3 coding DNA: TGTGCCAGCAGTTTATCAGGGGGCCAGCCCCAGCATTTT. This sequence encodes CASSLSGGQPQHF.

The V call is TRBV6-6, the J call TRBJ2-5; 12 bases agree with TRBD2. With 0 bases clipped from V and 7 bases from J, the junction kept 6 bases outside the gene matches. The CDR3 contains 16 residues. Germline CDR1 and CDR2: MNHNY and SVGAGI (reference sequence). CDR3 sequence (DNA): TGTGCCAGCAGTTACTCCCTAGCGGGAGGGCCACGGACCCAGTACTTC. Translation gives CASSYSLAGGPRTQYF.

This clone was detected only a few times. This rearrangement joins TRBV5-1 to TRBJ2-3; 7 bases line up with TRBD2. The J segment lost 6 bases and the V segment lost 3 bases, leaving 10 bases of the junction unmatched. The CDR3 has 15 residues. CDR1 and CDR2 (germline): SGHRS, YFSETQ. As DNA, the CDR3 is TGCGCCAGCAGCTCATGGACTAGTATATCCGATACGCAGTATTTT. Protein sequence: CASSSWTSISDTQYF.

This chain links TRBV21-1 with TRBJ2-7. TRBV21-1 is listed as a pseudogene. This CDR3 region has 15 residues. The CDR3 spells CASSKGWVRAYEQYF. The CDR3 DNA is TGTGCCAGCAGCAAAGGGTGGGTCAGAGCCTACGAGCAGTACTTC.

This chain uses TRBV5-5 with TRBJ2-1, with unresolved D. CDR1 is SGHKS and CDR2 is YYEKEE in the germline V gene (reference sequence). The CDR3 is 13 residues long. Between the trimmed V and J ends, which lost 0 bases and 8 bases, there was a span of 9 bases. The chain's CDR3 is CASSLVSSDEQFF. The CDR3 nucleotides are TGTGCCAGCAGCTTGGTCAGTTCGGATGAGCAGTTCTTC.

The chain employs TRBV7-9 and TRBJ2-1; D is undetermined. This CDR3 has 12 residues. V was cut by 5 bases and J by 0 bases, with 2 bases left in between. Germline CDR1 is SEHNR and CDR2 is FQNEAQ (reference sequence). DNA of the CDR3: TGTGCCAGCAGCCTCTCCTACAATGAGCAGTTCTTC. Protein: CASSLSYNEQFF.